A selection of T cell receptor beta chains follows, all from one sample in a study of OX40 agonist ivuxolimab in advanced cancers. Here immunoSEQ multiplex PCR was the method, and the copy in TCRdb shows in-frame clones only, minus some. The table has about 82,000 clones, approximately 82% seen once. The specimen comprised CD4+ or CD8+ T cells sorted from blood, sampled in a trial of the OX40 agonist ivuxolimab. All receptors come from an adult with an advanced solid tumor such as melanoma, head and neck, liver or kidney cancer. Both conserved end residues are part of each CDR3. D genes are given only for firm matches.

v_call	d_call	j_call	cdr3_aa	cdr3_nt
TRBV9	NA	TRBJ1-2	CASSDAYGYGYTF	TGTGCCAGCAGCGATGCCTACGGCTATGGCTACACCTTC
TRBV10-1	TRBD2	TRBJ2-1	CASSSLGGKAGDQPPADEQFF	TGCGCCAGCAGTTCACTCGGGGGTAAGGCGGGGGACCAACCCCCTGCCGATGAGCAGTTCTTC
TRBV18	TRBD1	TRBJ2-7	CASSPRQGSAYEQYF	TGTGCCAGCTCACCAAGACAGGGATCTGCCTACGAGCAGTACTTC
TRBV5-1	NA	TRBJ1-2	CASRGGLVNYGYTF	TGCGCCAGCAGGGGCGGGTTGGTGAACTATGGCTACACCTTC
TRBV19	NA	TRBJ2-2	CASSIEAGTGELFF	TGTGCCAGTAGTATCGAGGCCGGAACCGGGGAGCTGTTTTTT
TRBV10-2	TRBD1	TRBJ1-5	CASRSGGLSNQPQHF	TGCGCCAGCAGATCAGGGGGCCTTAGCAATCAGCCCCAGCATTTT
TRBV4-1	NA	TRBJ2-7	CASSQLGEDYEQYF	TGCGCCAGCAGCCAATTAGGGGAGGACTACGAGCAGTACTTC
TRBV29-1	NA	TRBJ1-4	CSVARRNEKLFF	TGCAGCGTTGCTAGGCGTAATGAAAAACTGTTTTTT
TRBV6-5	NA	TRBJ1-3	CASSYRQGNTIYF	TGTGCCAGCAGTTACCGACAGGGAAACACCATATATTTT
TRBV5-8	TRBD1	TRBJ2-7	CASSQGAKQYF	TGTGCCAGCAGTCAGGGGGCTAAGCAGTACTTC